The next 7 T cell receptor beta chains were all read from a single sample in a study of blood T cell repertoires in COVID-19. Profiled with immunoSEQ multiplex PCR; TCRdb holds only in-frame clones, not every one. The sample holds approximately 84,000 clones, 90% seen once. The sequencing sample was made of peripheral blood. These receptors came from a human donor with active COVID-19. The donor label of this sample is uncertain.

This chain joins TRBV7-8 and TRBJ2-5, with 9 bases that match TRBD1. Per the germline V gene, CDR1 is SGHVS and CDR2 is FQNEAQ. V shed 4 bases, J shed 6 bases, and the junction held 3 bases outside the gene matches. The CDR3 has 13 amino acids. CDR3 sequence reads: CASSWTGVQTQYF. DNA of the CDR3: TGTGCCAGCAGCTGGACAGGGGTACAGACCCAGTACTTC. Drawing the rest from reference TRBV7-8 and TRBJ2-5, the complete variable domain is GAGVSQSPRYKVAKRGQDVALRCDPISGHVSLFWYQQALGQGPEFLTYFQNEAQLDKSGLPSDRFFAERPEGSVSTLKIQRTQQEDSAVYLCASSWTGVQTQYFGPGTRLLVL.

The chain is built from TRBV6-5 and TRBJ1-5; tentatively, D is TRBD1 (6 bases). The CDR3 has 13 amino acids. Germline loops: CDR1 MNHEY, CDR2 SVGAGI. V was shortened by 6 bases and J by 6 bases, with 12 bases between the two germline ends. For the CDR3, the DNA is TGTGCCAGCAGGGAGACAGGAACTCAGCCCCAGCATTTT. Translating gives CASRETGTQPQHF.

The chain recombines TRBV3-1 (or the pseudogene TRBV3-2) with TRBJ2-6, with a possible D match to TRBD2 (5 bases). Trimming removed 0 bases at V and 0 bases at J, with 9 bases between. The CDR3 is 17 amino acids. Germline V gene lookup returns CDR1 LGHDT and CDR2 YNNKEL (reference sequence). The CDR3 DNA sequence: TGTGCCAGCAGCCAAGATTCGAGCGGCTCTGGGGCCAACGTCCTGACTTTC. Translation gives CASSQDSSGSGANVLTF.

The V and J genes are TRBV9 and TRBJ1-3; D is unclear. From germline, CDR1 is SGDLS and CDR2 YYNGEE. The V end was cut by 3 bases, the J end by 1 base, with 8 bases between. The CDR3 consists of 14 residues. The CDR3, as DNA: TGTGCCAGCAGCGCAACACAGTCTGGAAACACCATATATTTT. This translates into CASSATQSGNTIYF.

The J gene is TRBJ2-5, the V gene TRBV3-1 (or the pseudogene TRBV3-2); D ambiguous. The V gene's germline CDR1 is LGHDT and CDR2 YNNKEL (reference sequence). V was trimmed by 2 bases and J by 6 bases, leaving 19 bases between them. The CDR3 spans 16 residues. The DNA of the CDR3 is TGTGCCAGCAGCCAACAACCCCCAGGTGTCAAGCAGACCCAGTACTTC. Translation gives CASSQQPPGVKQTQYF.

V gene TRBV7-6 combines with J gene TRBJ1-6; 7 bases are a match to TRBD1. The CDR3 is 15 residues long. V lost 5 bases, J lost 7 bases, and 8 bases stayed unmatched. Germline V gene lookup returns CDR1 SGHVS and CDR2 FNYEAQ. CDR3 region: CASSPLGTANSPLHF. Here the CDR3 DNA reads TGTGCCAGCAGCCCACTCGGGACAGCAAATTCACCCCTCCACTTT.

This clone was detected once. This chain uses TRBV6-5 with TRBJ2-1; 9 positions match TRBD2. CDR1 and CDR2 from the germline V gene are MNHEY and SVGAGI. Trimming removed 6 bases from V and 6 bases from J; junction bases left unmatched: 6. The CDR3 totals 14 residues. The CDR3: CASRVSGGFNEQFF. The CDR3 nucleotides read TGTGCCAGCAGGGTTAGCGGGGGTTTCAATGAGCAGTTCTTC.